Given below is one TCR beta chain in context. Its antigen target is currently unknown. Per-base quality was not reported, and no clone a single base away is much larger than it. The germline V and J ends show losses of 1 base and 4 bases respectively, and no gene match explains 9 bases of the junction. CDR1 and CDR2, looked up from the germline V gene, are LGHNA and YNFKEQ. The CDR3 sequence holds 16 residues, the cysteine and phenylalanine included. Solely the CDR3 DNA is kept, with 48 bases framed from the first base. The data were obtained in a study of blood T cell repertoires in COVID-19 (dated by TCRdb to the early 2020s). Notes on the research overall: The collaborator samples originated in the United States, Italy and Spain and spanned the acute and convalescent phases of COVID-19. The material from the prospective study consisted of cDNA or gDNA derived from T cells, B-cell-depleted T cells, or PBMCs. The dataset comprised deeply sampled blood TCRbeta repertoires from subjects exposed to, actively infected with, or recovered from COVID-19. The repertoires were made available in a free public database intended to serve as a resource for research on the immune response to SARS-CoV-2. The samples were drawn from the first 160 participants of the ongoing ImmuneRACE study and from 950 to 1,500 subjects provided by 6 global collaborators. Nearly every sample came with metadata listing a de-identified subject ID, COVID-19 status, age in years and sex. Where HLA class I and class II types were available, the types were taken from metadata supplied by the sample provider, not from assay-based typing. Results the study describes overall, beyond this receptor: Clinical and demographic metadata were provided uncurated, with the amount varying by source and participant.

Collaborating institutions collected whole blood in K2EDTA tubes following their own protocols. For TCRbeta analysis, collaborator samples were shipped as frozen whole blood, as isolated PBMCs, or as DNA extracted from either sample type. TCRbeta CDR3 regions were amplified from genomic DNA by means of the immunoSEQ Assay, a bias-controlled multiplex PCR. The source study handled its data this way. The number of nucleated cells in each sample was estimated by amplification of reference gene primers within the assay. To quantify the absolute abundance of each unique TCRbeta CDR3 rearrangement, sequence reads were collapsed and filtered. For each sample, productive Simpson clonality was calculated as the square root of Simpson's diversity index across productive rearrangements. TCRdb obtained this table from immuneACCESS and retained in-frame rearrangements with V and J assigned. These tables miss some clones; where compared with another copy, unresolved V genes account for less than half of the shortfall, and the remainder is unexplained. V and J calls and clone size come straight from that table; D and trimming were deduced from the DNA. The sample includes 39,000 or so clones, with roughly 90% observed a single time. The ten largest clones add up to roughly 2% of the sample.

The V gene is TRBV4-2 and the J gene is TRBJ2-5; TRBD2 aligns with 7 central bases. Sequenced sample: peripheral blood. This TCR was sampled from a man in his fifties with active COVID-19. The CDR3 sequence is CASSQGTSARGETQYF. The bases are TGTGCCAGCAGCCAAGGGACTAGTGCCCGGGGAGAGACCCAGTACTTC.